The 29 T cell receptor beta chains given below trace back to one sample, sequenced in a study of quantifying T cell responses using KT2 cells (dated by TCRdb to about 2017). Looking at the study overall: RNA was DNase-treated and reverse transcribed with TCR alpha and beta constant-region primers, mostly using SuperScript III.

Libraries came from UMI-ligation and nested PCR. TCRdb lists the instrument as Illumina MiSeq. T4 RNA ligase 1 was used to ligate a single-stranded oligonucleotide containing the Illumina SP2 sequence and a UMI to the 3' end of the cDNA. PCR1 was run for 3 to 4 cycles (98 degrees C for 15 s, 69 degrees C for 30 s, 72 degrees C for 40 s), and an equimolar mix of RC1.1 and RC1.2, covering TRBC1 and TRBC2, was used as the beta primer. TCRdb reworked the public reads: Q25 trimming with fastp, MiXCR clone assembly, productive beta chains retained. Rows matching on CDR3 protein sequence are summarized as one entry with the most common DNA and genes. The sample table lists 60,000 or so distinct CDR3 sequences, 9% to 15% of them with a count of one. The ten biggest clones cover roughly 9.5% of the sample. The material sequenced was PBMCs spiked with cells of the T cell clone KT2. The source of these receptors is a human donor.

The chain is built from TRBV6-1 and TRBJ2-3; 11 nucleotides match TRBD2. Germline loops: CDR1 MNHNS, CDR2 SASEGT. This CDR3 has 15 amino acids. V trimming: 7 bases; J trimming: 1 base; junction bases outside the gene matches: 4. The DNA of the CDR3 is TGTGCCAGCAACCTAGCGGGGGGTGGCACAGATACGCAGTATTTT. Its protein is CASNLAGGGTDTQYF.

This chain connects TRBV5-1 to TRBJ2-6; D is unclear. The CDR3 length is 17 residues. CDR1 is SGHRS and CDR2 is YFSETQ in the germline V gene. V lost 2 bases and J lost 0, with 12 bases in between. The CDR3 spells CASSLAGRISGANVLTF. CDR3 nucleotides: TGCGCCAGCAGCTTAGCCGGGCGGATCTCTGGGGCCAACGTCCTGACTTTC.

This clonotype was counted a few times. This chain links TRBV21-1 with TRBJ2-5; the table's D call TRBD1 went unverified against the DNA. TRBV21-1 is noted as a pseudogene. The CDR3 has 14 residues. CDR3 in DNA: TGTGCCAGCAGCTCCTGGACAGCACAAGAGACCCAGTACTTC. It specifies CASSSWTAQETQYF.

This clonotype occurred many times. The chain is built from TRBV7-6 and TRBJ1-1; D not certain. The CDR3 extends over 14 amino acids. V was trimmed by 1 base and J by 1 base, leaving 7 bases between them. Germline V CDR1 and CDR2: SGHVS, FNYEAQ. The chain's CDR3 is CASSLGDGNTEAFF. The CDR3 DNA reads TGTGCCAGCAGCTTAGGCGACGGGAACACTGAAGCTTTCTTT.

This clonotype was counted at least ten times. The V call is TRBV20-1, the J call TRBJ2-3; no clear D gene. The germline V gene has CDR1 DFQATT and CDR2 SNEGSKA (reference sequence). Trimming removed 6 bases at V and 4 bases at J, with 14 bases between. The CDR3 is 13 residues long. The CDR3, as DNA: TGCAGTGCCCCCGGAGCGTCCCCAGATACGCAGTATTTT. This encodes CSAPGASPDTQYF.

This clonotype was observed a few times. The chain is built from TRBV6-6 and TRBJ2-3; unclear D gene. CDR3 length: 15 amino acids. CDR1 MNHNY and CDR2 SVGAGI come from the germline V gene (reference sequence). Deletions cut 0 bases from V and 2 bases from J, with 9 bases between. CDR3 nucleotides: TGTGCCAGCAGTTACTCCCAGGCCACCACAGATACGCAGTATTTT. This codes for CASSYSQATTDTQYF.

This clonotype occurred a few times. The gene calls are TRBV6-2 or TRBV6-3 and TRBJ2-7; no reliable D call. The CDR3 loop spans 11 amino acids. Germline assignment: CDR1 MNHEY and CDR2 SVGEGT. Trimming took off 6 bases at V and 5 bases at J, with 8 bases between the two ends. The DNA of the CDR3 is TGTGCCAGCAGCCGCCTCGACGAGCAGTACTTC. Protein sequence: CASSRLDEQYF.

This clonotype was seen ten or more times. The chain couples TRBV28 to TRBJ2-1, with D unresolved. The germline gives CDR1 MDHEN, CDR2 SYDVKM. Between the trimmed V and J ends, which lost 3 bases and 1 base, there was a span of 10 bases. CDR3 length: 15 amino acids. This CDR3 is CASSFPDPSYNEQFF. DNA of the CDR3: TGTGCCAGCAGTTTCCCCGATCCGTCCTACAATGAGCAGTTCTTC.

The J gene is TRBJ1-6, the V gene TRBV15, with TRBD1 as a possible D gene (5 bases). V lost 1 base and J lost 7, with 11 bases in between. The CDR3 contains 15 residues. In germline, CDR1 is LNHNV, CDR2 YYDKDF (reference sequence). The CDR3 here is CATSRVAGLNSPLHF. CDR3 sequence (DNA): TGTGCCACCAGCAGAGTAGCAGGGTTGAATTCACCCCTCCACTTT. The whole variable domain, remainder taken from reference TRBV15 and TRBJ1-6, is DAMVIQNPRYQVTQFGKPVTLSCSQTLNHNVMYWYQQKSSQAPKLLFHYYDKDFNNEADTPDNFQSRRPNTSFCFLDIRSPGLGDTAMYLCATSRVAGLNSPLHFGNGTRLTVT.

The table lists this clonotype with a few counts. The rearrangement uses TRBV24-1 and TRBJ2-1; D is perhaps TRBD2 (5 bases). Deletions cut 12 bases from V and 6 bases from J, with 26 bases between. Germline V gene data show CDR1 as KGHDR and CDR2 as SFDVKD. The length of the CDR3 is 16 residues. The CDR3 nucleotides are TGTGCCCCTTGGGGTGCGAGGCGGGTAGAGGGCAATGAGCAGTTCTTC. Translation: CAPWGARRVEGNEQFF.

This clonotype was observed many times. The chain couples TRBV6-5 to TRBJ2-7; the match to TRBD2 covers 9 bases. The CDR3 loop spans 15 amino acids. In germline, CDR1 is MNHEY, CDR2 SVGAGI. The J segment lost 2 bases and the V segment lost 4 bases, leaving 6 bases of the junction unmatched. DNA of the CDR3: TGTGCCAGCAGTTCGACTAGCGGAGGAACCTACGAGCAGTACTTC. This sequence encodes CASSSTSGGTYEQYF.

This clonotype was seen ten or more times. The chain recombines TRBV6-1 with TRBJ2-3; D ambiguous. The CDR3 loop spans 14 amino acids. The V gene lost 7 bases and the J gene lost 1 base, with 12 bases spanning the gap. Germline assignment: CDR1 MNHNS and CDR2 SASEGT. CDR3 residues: CASTSGLGTDTQYF. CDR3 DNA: TGTGCCAGCACATCCGGCTTAGGCACAGATACGCAGTATTTT.

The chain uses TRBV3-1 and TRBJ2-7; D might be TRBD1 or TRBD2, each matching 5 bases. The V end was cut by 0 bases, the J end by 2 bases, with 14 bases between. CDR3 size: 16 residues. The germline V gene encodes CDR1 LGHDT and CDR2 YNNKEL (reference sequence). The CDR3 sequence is CASSQDDRGQPYEQYF. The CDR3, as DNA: TGTGCCAGCAGCCAAGATGATCGGGGCCAACCCTACGAGCAGTACTTC.

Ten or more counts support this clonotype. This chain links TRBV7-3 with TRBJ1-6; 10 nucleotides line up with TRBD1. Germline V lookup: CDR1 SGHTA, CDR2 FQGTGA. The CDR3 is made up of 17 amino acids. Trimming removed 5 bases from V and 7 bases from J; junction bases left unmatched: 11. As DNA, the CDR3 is TGTGCCAGCAGCCTAGGGGACAGGGGAGCAAAAAATTCACCCCTCCACTTT. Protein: CASSLGDRGAKNSPLHF.

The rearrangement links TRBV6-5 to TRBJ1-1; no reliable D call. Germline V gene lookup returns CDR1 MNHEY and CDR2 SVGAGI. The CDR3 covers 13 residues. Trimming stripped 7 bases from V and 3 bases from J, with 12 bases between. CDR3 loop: CASNLDTYTEAFF. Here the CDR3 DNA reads TGTGCCAGCAATCTCGACACTTACACTGAAGCTTTCTTT.

CDR3 region: CASSRNYRDTYTEAFF. DNA of the CDR3: TGTGCCAGCTCACGGAACTATCGGGACACCTACACTGAAGCTTTCTTT. The gene calls are TRBV18 and TRBJ1-1, with D perhaps TRBD1 (6 bases). V lost 4 bases, J lost 3 bases, and 18 bases lay in between. Germline CDR1 reads KGHSH; CDR2 reads LQKENI. The CDR3 sequence is 16 residues long.

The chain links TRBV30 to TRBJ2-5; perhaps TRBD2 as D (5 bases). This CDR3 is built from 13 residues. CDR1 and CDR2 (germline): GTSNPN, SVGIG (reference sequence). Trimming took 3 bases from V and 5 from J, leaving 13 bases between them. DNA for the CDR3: TGTGCCTGGAGAGTCGGAGGAAGCGAGACCCAGTACTTC. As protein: CAWRVGGSETQYF.

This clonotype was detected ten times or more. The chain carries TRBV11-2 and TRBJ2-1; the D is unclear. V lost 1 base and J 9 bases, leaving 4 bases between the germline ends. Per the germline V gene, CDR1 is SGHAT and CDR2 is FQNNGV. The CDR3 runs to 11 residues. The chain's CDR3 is CASSLVFEQFF. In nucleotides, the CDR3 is TGTGCCAGCAGCTTAGTATTTGAGCAGTTCTTC.

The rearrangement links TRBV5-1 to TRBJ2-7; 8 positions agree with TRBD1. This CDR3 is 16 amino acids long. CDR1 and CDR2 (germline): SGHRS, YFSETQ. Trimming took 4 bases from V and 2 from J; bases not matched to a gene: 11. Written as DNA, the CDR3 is TGCGCCAGCAGCCCTGTCTGGGACAGGTATACCTACGAGCAGTACTTC. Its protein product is CASSPVWDRYTYEQYF.

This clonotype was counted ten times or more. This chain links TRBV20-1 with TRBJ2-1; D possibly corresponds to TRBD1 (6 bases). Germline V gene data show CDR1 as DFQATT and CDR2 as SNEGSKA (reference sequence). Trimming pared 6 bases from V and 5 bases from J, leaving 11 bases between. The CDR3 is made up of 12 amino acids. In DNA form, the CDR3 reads TGCAGTGCCCCTGGACAGAACAATGAGCAGTTCTTC. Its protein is CSAPGQNNEQFF.

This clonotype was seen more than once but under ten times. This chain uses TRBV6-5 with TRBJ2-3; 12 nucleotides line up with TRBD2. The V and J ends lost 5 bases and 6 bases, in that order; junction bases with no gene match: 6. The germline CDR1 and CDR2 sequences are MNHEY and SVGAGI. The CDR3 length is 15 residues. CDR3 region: CASSAGLAGPDTQYF. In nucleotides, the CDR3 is TGTGCCAGCAGTGCTGGACTAGCGGGACCGGATACGCAGTATTTT.

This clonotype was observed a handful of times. CDR3 in DNA: TGCGCCAGCAGCTCGGGGGATCAACAAGAGACCCAGTACTTC. This codes for CASSSGDQQETQYF. The rearrangement joins TRBV5-1 to TRBJ2-5; TRBD2 is a possible D gene (6 bases). The CDR3 consists of 14 residues. Trimming removed 3 bases from V and 2 bases from J, with 11 bases in between. Germline-derived CDR1 and CDR2 are SGHRS and YFSETQ.

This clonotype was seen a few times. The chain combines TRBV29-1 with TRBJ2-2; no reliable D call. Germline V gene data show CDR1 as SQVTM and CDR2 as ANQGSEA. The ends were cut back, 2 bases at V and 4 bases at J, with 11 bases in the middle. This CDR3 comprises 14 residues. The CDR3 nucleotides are TGCAGCGTTGAATTGGGCCTGGGCACCGGGGAGCTGTTTTTT. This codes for CSVELGLGTGELFF.

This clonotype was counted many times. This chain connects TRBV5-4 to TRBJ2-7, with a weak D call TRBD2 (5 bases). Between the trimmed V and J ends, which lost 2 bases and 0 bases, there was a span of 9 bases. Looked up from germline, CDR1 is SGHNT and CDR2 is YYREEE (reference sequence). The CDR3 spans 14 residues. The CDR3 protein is CASSFYGSSYEQYF. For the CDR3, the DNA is TGTGCCAGCAGCTTTTATGGGAGCTCCTACGAGCAGTACTTC.

In DNA form, the CDR3 reads TGCGCCAGCGCTAAAAACAGGGGTACCGAGCAGTACTTC. Its protein is CASAKNRGTEQYF. The gene calls are TRBV10-2 and TRBJ2-7, with 7 bases that match TRBD1. Germline V gene data show CDR1 as WSHSY and CDR2 as SAAADI. The CDR3 sequence is 13 residues long. J lost 6 bases, V lost 8 bases, and 10 bases had no gene match.

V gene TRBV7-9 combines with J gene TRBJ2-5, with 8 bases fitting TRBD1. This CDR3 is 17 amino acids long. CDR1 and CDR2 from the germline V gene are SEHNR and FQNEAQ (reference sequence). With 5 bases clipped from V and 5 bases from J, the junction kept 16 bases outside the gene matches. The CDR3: CASSPSRTGMLVETQYF. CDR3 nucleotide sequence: TGTGCCAGCAGCCCGTCTCGGACAGGGATGTTGGTCGAGACCCAGTACTTC.

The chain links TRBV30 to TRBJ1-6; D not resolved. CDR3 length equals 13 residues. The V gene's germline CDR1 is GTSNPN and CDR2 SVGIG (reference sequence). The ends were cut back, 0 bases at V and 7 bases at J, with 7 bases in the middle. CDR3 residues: CAWSVDQNSPLHF. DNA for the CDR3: TGTGCCTGGAGTGTAGACCAAAATTCACCCCTCCACTTT.

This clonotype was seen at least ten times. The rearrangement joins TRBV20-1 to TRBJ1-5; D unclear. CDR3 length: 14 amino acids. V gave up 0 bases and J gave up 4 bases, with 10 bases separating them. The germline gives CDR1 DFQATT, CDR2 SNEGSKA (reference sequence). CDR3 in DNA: TGCAGTGCTAGAGATTCCTCGGGGAATCAGCCCCAGCATTTT. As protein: CSARDSSGNQPQHF.

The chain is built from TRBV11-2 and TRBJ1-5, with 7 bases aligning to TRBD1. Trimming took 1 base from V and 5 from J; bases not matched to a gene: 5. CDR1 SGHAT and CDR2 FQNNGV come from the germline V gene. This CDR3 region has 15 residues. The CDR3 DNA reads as TGTGCCAGCAGCTTAGGCCAGGGGGAGTATCAGCCCCAGCATTTT. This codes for CASSLGQGEYQPQHF. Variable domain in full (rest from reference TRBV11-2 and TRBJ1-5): EAGVAQSPRYKIIEKRQSVAFWCNPISGHATLYWYQQILGQGPKLLIQFQNNGVVDDSQLPKDRFSAERLKGVDSTLKIQPAKLEDSAVYLCASSLGQGEYQPQHFGDGTRLSIL.